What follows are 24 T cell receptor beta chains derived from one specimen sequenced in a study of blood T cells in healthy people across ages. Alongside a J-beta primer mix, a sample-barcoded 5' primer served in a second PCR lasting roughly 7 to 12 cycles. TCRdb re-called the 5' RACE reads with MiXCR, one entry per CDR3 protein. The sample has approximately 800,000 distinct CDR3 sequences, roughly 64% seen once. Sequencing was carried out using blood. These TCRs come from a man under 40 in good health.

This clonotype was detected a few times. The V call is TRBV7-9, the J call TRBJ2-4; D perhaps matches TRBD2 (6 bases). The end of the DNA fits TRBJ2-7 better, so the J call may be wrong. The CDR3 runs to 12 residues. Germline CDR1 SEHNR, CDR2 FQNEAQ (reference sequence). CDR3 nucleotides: TGTGCCAGTACTGATGGAGGGTTCGAGCAGTACTTC. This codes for CASTDGGFEQYF.

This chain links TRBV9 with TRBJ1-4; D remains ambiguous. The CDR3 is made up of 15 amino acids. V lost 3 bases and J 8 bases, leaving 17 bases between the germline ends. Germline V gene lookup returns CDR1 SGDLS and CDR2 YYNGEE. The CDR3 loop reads CASSGRPPQKEKLFF. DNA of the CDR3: TGTGCCAGCAGCGGAAGACCTCCGCAAAAGGAAAAACTGTTTTTT.

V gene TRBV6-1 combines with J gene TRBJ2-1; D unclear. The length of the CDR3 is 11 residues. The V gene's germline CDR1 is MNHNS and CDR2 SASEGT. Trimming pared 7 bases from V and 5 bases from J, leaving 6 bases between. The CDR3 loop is CASTWNNEQFF. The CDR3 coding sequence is TGTGCCAGCACTTGGAACAATGAGCAGTTCTTC.

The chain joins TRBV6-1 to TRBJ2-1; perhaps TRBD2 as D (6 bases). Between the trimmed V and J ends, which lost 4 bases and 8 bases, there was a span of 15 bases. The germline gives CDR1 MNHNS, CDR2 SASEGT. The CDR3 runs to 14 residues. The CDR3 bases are TGTGCCAGCAGTGTGCTAGCGTTCAATGATGAGCAGTTCTTC. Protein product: CASSVLAFNDEQFF.

The CDR3 DNA is TGTGCCACCCAGGGTGGGATCGATGAGCAGTACTTC. This translates into CATQGGIDEQYF. V gene TRBV10-3 combines with J gene TRBJ2-7; possible D gene TRBD1, 5 bases. The germline CDR1 and CDR2 sequences are ENHRY and SYGVKD. The CDR3 totals 12 residues. V shed 10 bases and J shed 7 bases, with 17 bases lying between them.

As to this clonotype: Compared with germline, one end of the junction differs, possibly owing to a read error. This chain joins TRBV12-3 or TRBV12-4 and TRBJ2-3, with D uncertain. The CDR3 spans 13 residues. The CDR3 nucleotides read TGTGCCAACAGTGTATTCACTGGAAATACGCAGTATTTT. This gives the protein CANSVFTGNTQYF.

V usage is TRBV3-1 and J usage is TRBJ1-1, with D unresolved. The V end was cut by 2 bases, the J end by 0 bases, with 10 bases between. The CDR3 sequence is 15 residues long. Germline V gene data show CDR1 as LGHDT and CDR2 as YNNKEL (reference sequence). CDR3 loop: CASSQIQAMNTEAFF. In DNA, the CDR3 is TGTGCCAGCAGCCAAATCCAGGCCATGAACACTGAAGCTTTCTTT.

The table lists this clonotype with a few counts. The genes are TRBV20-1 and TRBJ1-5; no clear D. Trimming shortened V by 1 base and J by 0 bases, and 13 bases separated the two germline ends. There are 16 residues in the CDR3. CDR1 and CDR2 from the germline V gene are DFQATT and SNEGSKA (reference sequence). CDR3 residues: CSARGSRLYSNQPQHF. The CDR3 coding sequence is TGCAGTGCTAGAGGTAGTAGACTGTATAGCAATCAGCCCCAGCATTTT.

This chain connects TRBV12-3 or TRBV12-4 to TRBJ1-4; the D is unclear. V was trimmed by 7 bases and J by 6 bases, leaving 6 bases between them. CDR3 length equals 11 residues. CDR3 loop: CASKTDEKLFF. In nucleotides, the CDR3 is TGTGCCAGCAAGACGGATGAAAAACTGTTTTTT.

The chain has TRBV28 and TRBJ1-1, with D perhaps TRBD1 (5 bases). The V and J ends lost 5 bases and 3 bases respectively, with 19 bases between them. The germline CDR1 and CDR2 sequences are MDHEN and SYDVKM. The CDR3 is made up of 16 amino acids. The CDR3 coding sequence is TGTGCCAGCAGTACACCGGGGACCGGAAGGGACACTGAAGCTTTCTTT. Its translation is CASSTPGTGRDTEAFF. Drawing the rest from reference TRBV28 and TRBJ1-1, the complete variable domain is DVKVTQSSRYLVKRTGEKVFLECVQDMDHENMFWYRQDPGLGLRLIYFSYDVKMKEKGDIPEGYSVSREKKERFSLILESASTNQTSMYLCASSTPGTGRDTEAFFGQGTRLTVV.

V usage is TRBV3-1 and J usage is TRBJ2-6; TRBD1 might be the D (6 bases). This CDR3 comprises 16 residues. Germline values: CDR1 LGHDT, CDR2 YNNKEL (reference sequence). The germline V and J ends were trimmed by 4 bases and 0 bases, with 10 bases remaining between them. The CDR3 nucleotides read TGTGCCAGCAGCCGCGGACAGACCTCTGGGGCCAACGTCCTGACTTTC. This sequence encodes CASSRGQTSGANVLTF.

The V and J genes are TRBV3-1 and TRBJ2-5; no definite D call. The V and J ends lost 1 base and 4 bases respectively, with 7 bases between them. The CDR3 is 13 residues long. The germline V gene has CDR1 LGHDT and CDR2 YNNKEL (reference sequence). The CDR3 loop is CASSQGRRETQYF. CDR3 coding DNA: TGTGCCAGCAGCCAAGGTCGAAGAGAGACCCAGTACTTC.

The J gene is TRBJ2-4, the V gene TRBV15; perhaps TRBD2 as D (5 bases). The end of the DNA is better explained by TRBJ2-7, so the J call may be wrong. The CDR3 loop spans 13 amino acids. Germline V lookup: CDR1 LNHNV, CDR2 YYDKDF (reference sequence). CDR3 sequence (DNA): TGTGCCACCAGCAGAGCACGGGACTACGAGCAGTACTTC. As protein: CATSRARDYEQYF.

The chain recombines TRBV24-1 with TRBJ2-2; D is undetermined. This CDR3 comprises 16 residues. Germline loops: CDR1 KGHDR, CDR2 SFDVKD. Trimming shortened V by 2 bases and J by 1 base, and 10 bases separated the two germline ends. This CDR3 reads CATSDSRVENTGELFF. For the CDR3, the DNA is TGTGCCACCAGTGATTCCCGGGTGGAGAACACCGGGGAGCTGTTTTTT.

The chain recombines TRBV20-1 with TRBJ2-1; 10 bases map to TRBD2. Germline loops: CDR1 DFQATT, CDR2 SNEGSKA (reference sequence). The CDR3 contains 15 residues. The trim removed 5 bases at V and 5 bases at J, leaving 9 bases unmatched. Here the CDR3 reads CSAPRGSGGDNEQFF. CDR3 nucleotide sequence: TGCAGTGCTCCCCGGGGGAGCGGGGGGGACAATGAGCAGTTCTTC.

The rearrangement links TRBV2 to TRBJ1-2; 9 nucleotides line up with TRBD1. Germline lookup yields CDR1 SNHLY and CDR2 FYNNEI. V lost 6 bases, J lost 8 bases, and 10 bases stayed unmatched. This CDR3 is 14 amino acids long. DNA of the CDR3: TGTGCCAGCAGGGATCAAACAGGGGGCGGAGGCTACACCTTC. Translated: CASRDQTGGGGYTF.

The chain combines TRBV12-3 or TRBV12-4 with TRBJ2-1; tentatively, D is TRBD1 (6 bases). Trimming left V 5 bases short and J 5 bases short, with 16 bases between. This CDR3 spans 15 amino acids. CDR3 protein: CASSQQGWLDNEQFF. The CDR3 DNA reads TGTGCCAGCAGTCAGCAGGGGTGGCTGGACAATGAGCAGTTCTTC.

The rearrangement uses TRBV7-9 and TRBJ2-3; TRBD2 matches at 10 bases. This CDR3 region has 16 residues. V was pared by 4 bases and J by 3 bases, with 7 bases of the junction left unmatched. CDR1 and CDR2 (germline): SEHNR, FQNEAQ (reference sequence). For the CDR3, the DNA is TGTGCCAGCAGCTCACCGGGACTAGCGACTACAGATACGCAGTATTTT. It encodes CASSSPGLATTDTQYF.

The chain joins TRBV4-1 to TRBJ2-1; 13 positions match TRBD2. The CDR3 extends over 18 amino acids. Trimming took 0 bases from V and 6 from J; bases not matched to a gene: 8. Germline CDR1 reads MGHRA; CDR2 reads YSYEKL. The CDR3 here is CASSQDPLGLAGTNEQFF. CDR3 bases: TGCGCCAGCAGCCAAGATCCCCTGGGACTAGCGGGAACCAATGAGCAGTTCTTC.

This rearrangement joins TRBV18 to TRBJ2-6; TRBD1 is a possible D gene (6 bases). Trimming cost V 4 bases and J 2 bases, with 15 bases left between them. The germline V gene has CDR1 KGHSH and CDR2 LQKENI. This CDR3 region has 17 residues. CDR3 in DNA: TGTGCCAGCTCACAGGGGACACCCGCAACTGGGGCCAACGTCCTGACTTTC. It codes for CASSQGTPATGANVLTF.

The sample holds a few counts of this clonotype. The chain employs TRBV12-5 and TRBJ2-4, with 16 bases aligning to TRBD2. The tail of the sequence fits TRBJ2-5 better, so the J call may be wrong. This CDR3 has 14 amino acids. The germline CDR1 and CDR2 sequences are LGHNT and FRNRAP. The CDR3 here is CASGLAGGQETQYF. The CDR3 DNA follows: TGTGCTTCGGGACTAGCGGGGGGGCAAGAGACCCAGTACTTC.

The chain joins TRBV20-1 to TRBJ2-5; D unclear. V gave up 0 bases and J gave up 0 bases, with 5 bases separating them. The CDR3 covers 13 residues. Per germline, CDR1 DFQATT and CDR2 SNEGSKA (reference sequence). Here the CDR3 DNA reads TGCAGTGCTAGAGACCCCTACCAAGAGACCCAGTACTTC. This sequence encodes CSARDPYQETQYF.

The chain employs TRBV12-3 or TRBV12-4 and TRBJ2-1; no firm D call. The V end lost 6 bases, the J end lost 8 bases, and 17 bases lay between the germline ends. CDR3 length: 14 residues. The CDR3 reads CASSPPYGSDEQFF. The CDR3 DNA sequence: TGTGCCAGCAGCCCTCCGTACGGATCCGATGAGCAGTTCTTC.

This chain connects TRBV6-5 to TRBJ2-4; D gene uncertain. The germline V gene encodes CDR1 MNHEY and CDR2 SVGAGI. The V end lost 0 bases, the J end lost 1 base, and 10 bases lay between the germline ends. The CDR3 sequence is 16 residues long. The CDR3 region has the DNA TGTGCCAGCAGTTACTCGCCATTAGGCGCCAAAAACATTCAGTACTTC. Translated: CASSYSPLGAKNIQYF.